The rows below give T cell receptor beta chains drawn from one sample of a study of shared clonotypes between healthy human individuals. Profiling relied on immunoSEQ multiplex PCR, and the TCRdb table lists in-frame clones only, not all of them. The sample gives around 700,000 clones, 55% to 75% of which show up once; about 1.8% is in the top ten. The material sequenced was memory CD4+ T cells sorted from blood. The origin of the receptors is a woman aged 30 to 39 in good health. CDR3s leave out the opening cysteine and the closing phenylalanine or tryptophan.

J: TRBJ1-2
V: TRBV19
CDR3: ASSRGRGPNYGYT

J: TRBJ2-7
V: TRBV5-4
CDR3: ASSLVPGKAYEQY

J: TRBJ2-1
V: TRBV14
CDR3: ASSLGTSGSSYNEQF

J: TRBJ2-7
V: TRBV7-9
CDR3: ASSLLPGQAPYEQY

J: TRBJ1-5
V: TRBV6-1
CDR3: ASSDGHSNQPQH

J: TRBJ1-2
V: TRBV27
CDR3: ASTPLGGINYGYT

J: TRBJ1-2
V: TRBV7-9
CDR3: ASSEDRPLHT

J: TRBJ1-2
V: TRBV5-1
CDR3: ASSRPGLSGYT

J: TRBJ2-4
V: TRBV5-1
CDR3: ASSSGLAGRYKNIQY

J: TRBJ2-2
V: TRBV5-1
CDR3: ASSYDRVPNTGELF

J: TRBJ1-6
V: TRBV2
CDR3: ASRGGTGGNSPLH

J: TRBJ2-6
V: TRBV5-4
CDR3: ASNRILGGANVLT

J: TRBJ2-3
V: TRBV19
CDR3: ASTTSGSPTQY

J: TRBJ2-1
V: TRBV27
CDR3: ASSRSGLVNEQF

J: TRBJ2-2
V: TRBV6-6
CDR3: ASSYGGLSGELF

J: TRBJ1-3
V: TRBV7-8
CDR3: ASSLVGGQADGNTIY

J: TRBJ1-4
V: TRBV10-3
CDR3: AISESQDVATNEKLF

J: TRBJ2-7
V: TRBV7-9
CDR3: ASSPPSRGVAYEQY

J: TRBJ2-1
V: TRBV5-4
CDR3: ASSPTSGRAWEQF

J: TRBJ2-7
V: TRBV25-1
CDR3: ASREGTGGVYEQY

J: TRBJ2-3
V: TRBV6-1
CDR3: ASRPSGTDTQY

J: TRBJ2-3
V: TRBV28
CDR3: ASSLISGVGASTDTQY

J: TRBJ1-4
V: TRBV7-9
CDR3: ASSPQGGLSEKLF

J: TRBJ2-7
V: TRBV6-5
CDR3: ASSSSPGFREQY

J: TRBJ1-4
V: TRBV5-4
CDR3: ASSKGEKLF

J: TRBJ2-5
V: TRBV28
CDR3: AGREASGETQY

J: TRBJ1-2
V: TRBV9
CDR3: ASSRNVGKQVDGYT

J: TRBJ2-5
V: TRBV4-1
CDR3: ASSPGHQETQY

J: TRBJ2-2
V: TRBV7-6
CDR3: ASRRGQNTGELF

J: TRBJ2-5
V: TRBV14
CDR3: ASPGLTYQETQY

J: TRBJ1-4
V: TRBV28
CDR3: ASSFWGTGKEKLF

J: TRBJ2-3
V: TRBV1
CDR3: TSSHYTSGRLKSTDTQY

J: TRBJ2-2
V: TRBV18
CDR3: ASSPSTGTGELF

J: TRBJ2-5
V: TRBV11-2
CDR3: ASSLGRGGETQY

J: TRBJ2-2
V: TRBV5-1
CDR3: ANRQGVNGELF

J: TRBJ1-2
V: TRBV7-9
CDR3: ASSYPDYGYT

J: TRBJ2-2
V: TRBV14
CDR3: ASSQERQGNTGELF

J: TRBJ2-1
V: TRBV27
CDR3: ASTGTSGRGYNEQF

J: TRBJ1-3
V: TRBV6-1
CDR3: ASNGQGVGNTIY

J: TRBJ2-5
V: TRBV28
CDR3: ASSPSIQETQY

J: TRBJ1-2
V: TRBV9
CDR3: ASSEAPGAYGYT

J: TRBJ1-1
V: TRBV6-5
CDR3: ASSYLGQGSSKAF

J: TRBJ1-5
V: TRBV6-6
CDR3: AFSRDTNQPQH

J: TRBJ2-5
V: TRBV2
CDR3: ASYRQGAAGETQY

J: TRBJ2-1
V: TRBV27
CDR3: ASSLYQVSEQF